Each of the 23 T cell receptor beta chains below was sequenced from the same sample in a study of PD-1 blockade in classical Hodgkin lymphoma. Time point described: cycle 4 day 1 (C4D1), after less than 7 weeks of nivolumab. Patients all relapsed after autologous stem cell transplantation, and there was variation in brentuximab vedotin exposure. Isolation of CD4+ T cells from thawed PBMCs was performed by magnetic negative selection. Sequencing was performed with immunoSEQ multiplex PCR; in TCRdb, only in-frame clones are kept and a portion is missing. Here the sample spans tens of thousands of clones, 86% being singletons. The sequenced sample was CD4+ T cells from blood, obtained before the fourth cycle of nivolumab. The receptors derive from a human donor with classical Hodgkin lymphoma.

The table lists this clone with a few counts. V usage is TRBV28 and J usage is TRBJ1-5; D remains unclear. Germline values: CDR1 MDHEN, CDR2 SYDVKM. Trimming removed 8 bases from V and 3 bases from J, with 17 bases in between. This CDR3 region has 15 residues. The CDR3: CASLPPGGPNQPQHF. The CDR3 DNA is TGTGCCAGCCTACCACCAGGAGGGCCCAATCAGCCCCAGCATTTT.

This clone was detected once. The chain has TRBV18 and TRBJ2-3; 10 positions match TRBD2. The CDR3 spans 15 residues. The V gene's germline CDR1 is KGHSH and CDR2 LQKENI. After removal of 5 bases from V and 3 bases from J, the junction contained 5 bases not matched to a gene. The DNA of the CDR3 is TGTGCCAGCTCATCTAGCGGGAGTTGGACAGATACGCAGTATTTT. Translating gives CASSSSGSWTDTQYF.

This clone showed up just a few times. The chain combines TRBV28 with TRBJ2-7; no firm D call. CDR3 length: 15 residues. The germline V and J ends were trimmed by 3 bases and 5 bases, with 17 bases remaining between them. Per the germline V gene, CDR1 is MDHEN and CDR2 is SYDVKM. In nucleotides, the CDR3 is TGTGCCAGCAGTTTCCCTCCGGGCAGGTCCGACGAGCAGTACTTC. Translating gives CASSFPPGRSDEQYF.

This chain links TRBV6-5 with TRBJ2-7, with a tentative D call TRBD2 (5 bases). Trimming shortened V by 2 bases and J by 2 bases, and 10 bases separated the two germline ends. This CDR3 is built from 14 residues. The V gene's germline CDR1 is MNHEY and CDR2 SVGAGI. The CDR3, as DNA: TGTGCCAGCAGTTACACCGGGGTTACCTACGAGCAGTACTTC. Translation gives CASSYTGVTYEQYF.

In its sample, this clone was seen once. This chain uses TRBV4-1 with TRBJ2-5, with D hard to call. V lost 1 base, J lost 1 base, and 7 bases lay in between. Germline V gene lookup returns CDR1 MGHRA and CDR2 YSYEKL. The CDR3 is 14 residues long. The CDR3 DNA follows: TGCGCCAGCAGCCAAGCCCCTTCCCAAGAGACCCAGTACTTC. Encoded protein: CASSQAPSQETQYF.

The rearrangement uses TRBV19 and TRBJ1-5, with no clear D. Trimming left V 8 bases short and J 6 bases short, with 23 bases between. The CDR3 length is 16 residues. Germline V gene lookup returns CDR1 LNHDA and CDR2 SQIVND (reference sequence). CDR3 nucleotide sequence: TGTGCCAGTTCCACCGGTTGGGTTGTTAAAAGTCAGCCCCAGCATTTT. It is translated as CASSTGWVVKSQPQHF. Variable domain in full (rest from reference TRBV19 and TRBJ1-5): DGGITQSPKYLFRKEGQNVTLSCEQNLNHDAMYWYRQDPGQGLRLIYYSQIVNDFQKGDIAEGYSVSREKKESFPLTVTSAQKNPTAFYLCASSTGWVVKSQPQHFGDGTRLSIL.

The V gene is TRBV14, the J gene TRBJ1-2; D is perhaps TRBD1 (5 bases). The CDR3 loop spans 14 amino acids. From germline, CDR1 is SGHDN and CDR2 FVKESK. Between the trimmed V and J ends, which lost 5 bases and 5 bases, there was a span of 15 bases. The CDR3 coding sequence is TGTGCCAGCAGCAGGGGAAGACACACTTATGGCTACACCTTC. Protein product: CASSRGRHTYGYTF.

This rearrangement joins TRBV28 to TRBJ2-2; D perhaps matches TRBD2 (5 bases). Germline CDR1 is MDHEN and CDR2 is SYDVKM. The CDR3 is made up of 14 amino acids. The ends were cut back, 3 bases at V and 6 bases at J, with 11 bases in the middle. The CDR3 sequence: CASSLVTRSGELFF. The CDR3 nucleotides read TGTGCCAGCAGTTTGGTTACTAGATCCGGGGAGCTGTTTTTT. The full variable domain, completed using reference TRBV28 and TRBJ2-2, is DVKVTQSSRYLVKRTGEKVFLECVQDMDHENMFWYRQDPGLGLRLIYFSYDVKMKEKGDIPEGYSVSREKKERFSLILESASTNQTSMYLCASSLVTRSGELFFGEGSRLTVL.

The genes are TRBV5-6 and TRBJ2-1; 7 bases match TRBD2. V shed 0 bases, J shed 8 bases, and the junction held 11 bases outside the gene matches. Germline V lookup: CDR1 SGHDT, CDR2 YYEEEE. CDR3 length equals 16 residues. CDR3 loop: CASSLGLGGGIDEQFF. The CDR3 DNA reads as TGTGCCAGCAGCTTGGGGTTGGGGGGAGGGATCGATGAGCAGTTCTTC. The full variable domain, in which reference TRBV5-6 and TRBJ2-1 provide the parts outside the CDR3, is DAGVTQSPTHLIKTRGQQVTLRCSPKSGHDTVSWYQQALGQGPQFIFQYYEEEERQRGNFPDRFSGHQFPNYSSELNVNALLLGDSALYLCASSLGLGGGIDEQFFGPGTRLTVL.

This clone was picked up a small number of times. V is TRBV18 and J is TRBJ1-3; D is unresolved. V was trimmed by 5 bases and J by 4 bases, leaving 15 bases between them. CDR1 is KGHSH and CDR2 is LQKENI in the germline V gene. The CDR3 totals 15 residues. The CDR3 loop reads CASSSLMTNGNTIYF. In DNA form, the CDR3 reads TGTGCCAGCTCATCCCTGATGACGAACGGAAACACCATATATTTT.

This chain joins TRBV27 and TRBJ2-5; D may be TRBD1 (6 bases). The germline V and J ends were trimmed by 8 bases and 2 bases, with 21 bases remaining between them. CDR1 is MNHEY, CDR2 SMNVEV, per germline (reference sequence). The CDR3 consists of 16 residues. This CDR3 reads CASRLGNTGKQETQYF. CDR3 nucleotide sequence: TGTGCCAGCCGCCTCGGAAATACAGGGAAACAAGAGACCCAGTACTTC.

In this sample, this clone turned up once. Here the CDR3 DNA reads TGCGCCAGCAGCTTGGCCGGGACTAGAGGAGAGACCCAGTACTTC. Translation gives CASSLAGTRGETQYF. The chain employs TRBV5-1 and TRBJ2-5, with 8 bases fitting TRBD2. CDR1 is SGHRS, CDR2 YFSETQ, per germline. CDR3 size: 15 residues. V was clipped by 0 bases and J by 4 bases; unmatched bases: 5.

V usage is TRBV4-1 and J usage is TRBJ1-3; unclear D gene. Trimming pared 1 base from V and 0 bases from J, leaving 10 bases between. The CDR3 has 16 residues. CDR1 MGHRA and CDR2 YSYEKL come from the germline V gene. CDR3 sequence: CASSQVPDPSGNTIYF. DNA of the CDR3: TGCGCCAGCAGCCAAGTGCCGGACCCCTCTGGAAACACCATATATTTT.

The chain joins TRBV6-1 to TRBJ2-1; TRBD2 matches 10 bases. In germline, CDR1 is MNHNS, CDR2 SASEGT. This CDR3 has 15 residues. The J segment lost 4 bases and the V segment lost 6 bases, leaving 6 bases of the junction unmatched. CDR3 protein: CASSPGTSAYNEQFF. CDR3 nucleotide sequence: TGTGCCAGCAGCCCCGGGACTAGCGCATACAATGAGCAGTTCTTC.

The chain is built from TRBV25-1 and TRBJ2-1; no clear D gene. The CDR3 contains 13 residues. The V end lost 4 bases, the J end lost 6 bases, and 10 bases lay between the germline ends. Germline CDR1 and CDR2: MGHDK and SYGVNS. The CDR3 protein is CASSVTLSNEQFF. In DNA, the CDR3 is TGTGCCAGCAGTGTCACCCTAAGCAATGAGCAGTTCTTC.

The rearrangement uses TRBV6-1 and TRBJ1-3; D gene ambiguous. This CDR3 spans 14 amino acids. Germline CDR1 MNHNS, CDR2 SASEGT. V was shortened by 3 bases and J by 2 bases, with 8 bases between the two germline ends. CDR3 nucleotide sequence: TGTGCCAGCAGTGATGGCAGGACTGGAAACACCATATATTTT. It yields the protein CASSDGRTGNTIYF.

V gene TRBV7-9 combines with J gene TRBJ2-3; the D is unclear. V was shortened by 1 base and J by 0 bases, with 11 bases between the two germline ends. The length of the CDR3 is 16 residues. Germline assignment: CDR1 SEHNR and CDR2 FQNEAQ (reference sequence). CDR3 coding DNA: TGTGCCAGCAGCTTAGTGACAAATCCTAGCACAGATACGCAGTATTTT. Translation gives CASSLVTNPSTDTQYF.

J is TRBJ2-1 and V is TRBV11-1, with 10 bases aligning to TRBD2. Per germline, CDR1 SGHAT and CDR2 FQDESV (reference sequence). J lost 1 base, V lost 1 base, and 4 bases had no gene match. The CDR3 contains 17 residues. CDR3 sequence (DNA): TGTGCCAGCAGCTTAGTACCTAGCGGGAGATCCTACAATGAGCAGTTCTTC. Residues: CASSLVPSGRSYNEQFF.

The V and J genes are TRBV19 and TRBJ2-1; D call uncertain. This CDR3 is built from 17 residues. The germline gives CDR1 LNHDA, CDR2 SQIVND (reference sequence). The V gene lost 5 bases and the J gene lost 0 bases, with 17 bases spanning the gap. The CDR3 coding sequence is TGTGCCAGTAGTCAAGGCACCCCCGTTCTCTCCTACAATGAGCAGTTCTTC. It encodes CASSQGTPVLSYNEQFF.

This sequence joins TRBV6-6 and TRBJ1-6; the match to TRBD1 covers 8 bases. CDR3 length: 14 amino acids. V lost 6 bases to trimming and J lost 6 bases; unmatched junction nucleotides: 4. Germline V gene lookup returns CDR1 MNHNY and CDR2 SVGAGI (reference sequence). CDR3 region: CASRQGAPNSPLHF. The CDR3 DNA sequence: TGTGCCAGCAGGCAGGGGGCGCCTAATTCACCCCTCCACTTT.

This chain connects TRBV7-9 to TRBJ1-2; a possible D gene is TRBD1 (5 bases). Germline CDR1 reads SEHNR; CDR2 reads FQNEAQ (reference sequence). V was cut by 5 bases and J by 4 bases, with 20 bases left in between. The CDR3 length is 16 residues. The CDR3 nucleotides read TGTGCCAGCAGCCCCGATACGGACTGGGGGAGCTATGGCTACACCTTC. This encodes CASSPDTDWGSYGYTF.

The chain carries TRBV10-3 and TRBJ1-1; D uncertain. The CDR3 spans 14 residues. The ends were cut back, 0 bases at V and 6 bases at J, with 11 bases in the middle. Germline CDR1 reads ENHRY; CDR2 reads SYGVKD. CDR3 sequence: CAISESRPTPEAFF. The CDR3, as DNA: TGTGCCATCAGTGAGTCGAGGCCAACCCCTGAAGCTTTCTTT.

The gene calls are TRBV4-1 and TRBJ2-3, with 8 bases lining up with TRBD1. V lost 3 bases to trimming and J lost 7 bases; unmatched junction nucleotides: 3. CDR3 length equals 13 residues. Germline CDR1 reads MGHRA; CDR2 reads YSYEKL. CDR3: CASSQTGDHTQYF. The CDR3 DNA reads TGCGCCAGCAGCCAGACAGGGGATCATACGCAGTATTTT.